These T cell receptor beta chains were read from a single sample in a study of CD8 T cells in Susac syndrome. In TCRdb, the immunoSEQ multiplex PCR reads were re-called with MiXCR into one record per CDR3 protein. The sample lists about 130,000 distinct CDR3 sequences; approximately 94% were seen once. Sequencing input: CD4+ T cells from PBMCs. The receptors here all came from a human donor with multiple sclerosis. CDR3s include the opening cysteine and the closing phenylalanine or tryptophan. Each record gives: V gene, J gene, D gene, clone size, CDR3 protein, CDR3 DNA. D genes are given only for firm matches. Clone size, where shown, is once, few, many, or a class for clones that have expanded.

v_call: TRBV14; j_call: TRBJ2-6; d_call: .; clone_size: once; cdr3_aa: CASSQERGRSLSGANVLTF; cdr3_nt: TGTGCCAGCAGCCAAGAGCGTGGGCGCAGTCTCTCTGGGGCCAACGTCCTGACTTTC
v_call: TRBV9; j_call: TRBJ1-2; d_call: .; clone_size: .; cdr3_aa: CASSVGPGKDGYTF; cdr3_nt: TGTGCCAGCAGCGTAGGGCCAGGAAAAGATGGCTACACCTTC
v_call: TRBV12-3/TRBV12-4; j_call: TRBJ2-1; d_call: TRBD2; clone_size: .; cdr3_aa: CASTPILAEYNEQFF; cdr3_nt: TGTGCCAGCACCCCTATACTAGCGGAGTACAATGAGCAGTTCTTC
v_call: TRBV30; j_call: TRBJ1-1; d_call: TRBD1; clone_size: .; cdr3_aa: CAWSVLQGAEAFF; cdr3_nt: TGTGCCTGGAGTGTTTTACAGGGGGCTGAAGCTTTCTTT
v_call: TRBV5-1; j_call: TRBJ2-5; d_call: .; clone_size: .; cdr3_aa: CASSFRQVQETQYF; cdr3_nt: TGCGCCAGCAGCTTTCGACAGGTTCAAGAGACCCAGTACTTC
v_call: TRBV4-1; j_call: TRBJ2-3; d_call: TRBD2; clone_size: .; cdr3_aa: CASSLIAGGTDTQYF; cdr3_nt: TGCGCCAGCAGCCTTATAGCGGGAGGCACAGATACGCAGTATTTT
v_call: TRBV18; j_call: TRBJ1-1; d_call: TRBD1; clone_size: .; cdr3_aa: CASSHGTGPMNTEAFF; cdr3_nt: TGTGCCAGCTCACACGGGACAGGACCCATGAACACTGAAGCTTTCTTT
v_call: TRBV25-1; j_call: TRBJ2-5; d_call: .; clone_size: .; cdr3_aa: CASSEYRGRQETQYF; cdr3_nt: TGTGCCAGCAGTGAATATCGGGGTCGGCAAGAGACCCAGTACTTC
v_call: TRBV5-1; j_call: TRBJ2-7; d_call: .; clone_size: .; cdr3_aa: CASSLGPREVRTYEQYF; cdr3_nt: TGCGCCAGCAGCTTGGGGCCCAGGGAGGTTCGGACCTACGAGCAGTACTTC
v_call: TRBV4-1; j_call: TRBJ2-7; d_call: .; clone_size: .; cdr3_aa: CASSQGRRAGAHYEQYF; cdr3_nt: TGCGCCAGCAGCCAAGGTCGCCGGGCGGGGGCCCACTACGAGCAGTACTTC
v_call: TRBV7-6; j_call: TRBJ1-1; d_call: .; clone_size: .; cdr3_aa: CASSRPGIGTEAFF; cdr3_nt: TGTGCCAGCAGCAGGCCTGGTATTGGCACTGAAGCTTTCTTT
v_call: TRBV7-2; j_call: TRBJ2-7; d_call: .; clone_size: few; cdr3_aa: CASSLVGYEQYF; cdr3_nt: TGTGCCAGCAGCTTAGTCGGCTACGAGCAGTACTTC
v_call: TRBV30; j_call: TRBJ2-1; d_call: .; clone_size: .; cdr3_aa: CAWRDSYNEQFF; cdr3_nt: TGTGCCTGGAGGGACAGTTACAATGAGCAGTTCTTC
v_call: TRBV28; j_call: TRBJ1-2; d_call: .; clone_size: .; cdr3_aa: CATGEHSNYGYTF; cdr3_nt: TGTGCCACTGGGGAACACTCCAACTATGGCTACACCTTC
v_call: TRBV4-2; j_call: TRBJ1-2; d_call: TRBD1; clone_size: once; cdr3_aa: CASSQDTGQGRDRYTF; cdr3_nt: TGTGCCAGCAGCCAAGATACGGGACAGGGTCGAGATCGCTACACCTTC
v_call: TRBV19; j_call: TRBJ1-2; d_call: TRBD1; clone_size: .; cdr3_aa: CAIRDRGLLGGYTF; cdr3_nt: TGTGCCATCCGGGACAGGGGACTACTTGGTGGCTACACCTTC
v_call: TRBV12-3/TRBV12-4; j_call: TRBJ2-5; d_call: .; clone_size: .; cdr3_aa: CASSLGGNQETQYF; cdr3_nt: TGTGCCAGCAGTTTAGGCGGGAACCAAGAGACCCAGTACTTC
v_call: TRBV5-4; j_call: TRBJ2-7; d_call: .; clone_size: .; cdr3_aa: CASSLWDTLVLVF; cdr3_nt: TGTGCCAGCAGCTTGTGGGACACGCTCGTTTTGGTTTTC
v_call: TRBV5-1; j_call: TRBJ2-7; d_call: .; clone_size: .; cdr3_aa: CASSLGRGEELEQYF; cdr3_nt: TGCGCCAGCAGCTTGGGGAGAGGGGAAGAGCTGGAGCAGTACTTC
v_call: TRBV24-1; j_call: TRBJ2-3; d_call: .; clone_size: .; cdr3_aa: CATSEPYTDTQYF; cdr3_nt: TGTGCCACCAGTGAACCGTACACAGATACGCAGTATTTT
v_call: TRBV3-1; j_call: TRBJ1-5; d_call: .; clone_size: .; cdr3_aa: CASSQADQPQHF; cdr3_nt: TGTGCCAGCAGCCAGGCCGATCAGCCCCAGCATTTT
v_call: TRBV14; j_call: TRBJ1-4; d_call: .; clone_size: .; cdr3_aa: CASSQEDGLKLFF; cdr3_nt: TGTGCCAGCAGCCAAGAGGACGGCCTAAAACTGTTTTTT
v_call: TRBV25-1; j_call: TRBJ1-4; d_call: .; clone_size: .; cdr3_aa: CGIFREKLFF; cdr3_nt: TGTGGGATCTTTAGGGAAAAACTGTTTTTT
v_call: TRBV29-1; j_call: TRBJ1-2; d_call: .; clone_size: once; cdr3_aa: CSVESQTYGYTF; cdr3_nt: TGCAGCGTTGAGTCCCAGACCTATGGCTACACCTTC
v_call: TRBV19; j_call: TRBJ1-2; d_call: .; clone_size: once; cdr3_aa: CASSTDRTTYGYTF; cdr3_nt: TGTGCCAGTAGTACTGACAGGACCACCTATGGCTACACCTTC
v_call: TRBV10-3; j_call: TRBJ1-1; d_call: .; clone_size: .; cdr3_aa: CAIRHRDQNTEAFF; cdr3_nt: TGTGCCATCAGGCACAGGGATCAGAACACTGAAGCTTTCTTT
v_call: TRBV6-5; j_call: TRBJ1-2; d_call: .; clone_size: .; cdr3_aa: CASSYSRLGGYTF; cdr3_nt: TGTGCCAGCAGTTACTCGAGGCTCGGCGGCTACACCTTC
v_call: TRBV5-1; j_call: TRBJ2-2; d_call: TRBD2; clone_size: .; cdr3_aa: CASTLAANTGELFF; cdr3_nt: TGCGCCAGCACCCTAGCGGCGAACACCGGGGAGCTGTTTTTT
v_call: TRBV30; j_call: TRBJ2-7; d_call: .; clone_size: .; cdr3_aa: CAWSAETYEQYF; cdr3_nt: TGTGCCTGGAGTGCAGAGACCTACGAGCAGTACTTC
v_call: TRBV12-5; j_call: TRBJ1-1; d_call: .; clone_size: .; cdr3_aa: CASGLSLGTEAFF; cdr3_nt: TGTGCTAGTGGTTTGTCCCTGGGCACTGAAGCTTTCTTT
v_call: TRBV18; j_call: TRBJ2-5; d_call: .; clone_size: .; cdr3_aa: CASSPRLVGETQYF; cdr3_nt: TGTGCCAGCTCACCAAGACTAGTGGGAGAGACCCAGTACTTC
v_call: TRBV5-1; j_call: TRBJ2-3; d_call: .; clone_size: .; cdr3_aa: CASSPYGDRTDTQYF; cdr3_nt: TGCGCCAGCAGTCCCTATGGGGACCGCACAGATACGCAGTATTTT
v_call: TRBV6-5; j_call: TRBJ1-3; d_call: .; clone_size: .; cdr3_aa: CASSNRDGLSGNTIYF; cdr3_nt: TGTGCCAGCAGTAACCGGGACGGACTCTCTGGAAACACCATATATTTT
v_call: TRBV30; j_call: TRBJ1-5; d_call: .; clone_size: .; cdr3_aa: CAWTTDSNQPQHF; cdr3_nt: TGTGCCTGGACCACAGACAGTAATCAGCCCCAGCATTTT
v_call: TRBV6-6; j_call: TRBJ1-2; d_call: TRBD1; clone_size: .; cdr3_aa: CASTHRDRTGYTF; cdr3_nt: TGTGCCAGCACGCACCGGGACAGAACGGGCTACACCTTC
v_call: TRBV30; j_call: TRBJ1-3; d_call: .; clone_size: .; cdr3_aa: CAFRQVPDSGNTIYF; cdr3_nt: TGTGCCTTTCGACAGGTTCCTGACTCTGGAAACACCATATATTTT
v_call: TRBV18; j_call: TRBJ1-1; d_call: .; clone_size: .; cdr3_aa: CASSPPLVAAFF; cdr3_nt: TGTGCCAGCTCACCACCCTTGGTGGCGGCTTTCTTT
v_call: TRBV19; j_call: TRBJ1-1; d_call: .; clone_size: .; cdr3_aa: CASSYLGDTEAFF; cdr3_nt: TGTGCCAGTAGTTATTTGGGGGACACTGAAGCTTTCTTT
v_call: TRBV3-1; j_call: TRBJ1-3; d_call: .; clone_size: .; cdr3_aa: CASSQGGADTIYF; cdr3_nt: TGTGCCAGCAGCCAAGGAGGGGCAGACACCATATATTTT
v_call: TRBV19; j_call: TRBJ2-1; d_call: .; clone_size: .; cdr3_aa: CASSIEAWGYNEQFF; cdr3_nt: TGTGCCAGTAGTATTGAAGCTTGGGGTTACAATGAGCAGTTCTTC
v_call: TRBV5-4; j_call: TRBJ2-2; d_call: .; clone_size: .; cdr3_aa: CASRPRGNTGELFF; cdr3_nt: TGTGCCAGCAGGCCCCGGGGGAACACCGGGGAGCTGTTTTTT